Following are 2 T cell receptor beta chains from one sample sequenced in a study of shared clonotypes between healthy human individuals (dated by TCRdb to between 2020 and 2021). The library was built by means of the immunoSEQ multiplex PCR assay. In TCRdb, the immuneACCESS table is reduced to in-frame sequences with V and J assigned. These tables do not hold every clone; where another copy was compared, an unresolved V gene accounts for under half, and the others remain unexplained. The sample table contains about 600,000 clones; only one count was recorded for about 96% of them. The biggest ten clones account for approximately 0.057% of the sample. The sample comprised naive CD4+ T cells sorted from blood. The cell subset or site label of this sample denotes: CD45RA+ positively selected. The receptors originated from a woman aged 25 to 45 in good health.

The chain uses TRBV18 and TRBJ2-7; no reliable D call. The germline V and J ends were trimmed by 1 base and 2 bases, with 12 bases remaining between them. This CDR3 is built from 15 residues. Per the germline V gene, CDR1 is KGHSH and CDR2 is LQKENI. CDR3 sequence reads: CASSPRQAEAYEQYF. In DNA form, the CDR3 reads TGTGCCAGCTCACCACGCCAGGCAGAGGCCTACGAGCAGTACTTC. Using reference TRBV18 and TRBJ2-7 for the parts outside the CDR3, the full variable domain is NAGVMQNPRHLVRRRGQEARLRCSPMKGHSHVYWYRQLPEEGLKFMVYLQKENIIDESGMPKERFSAEFPKEGPSILRIQQVVRGDSAAYFCASSPRQAEAYEQYFGPGTRLTVT.

This chain uses TRBV5-1 with TRBJ2-7; D may correspond to TRBD1 or TRBD2 (5 bases each). This CDR3 spans 14 amino acids. Germline V gene lookup returns CDR1 SGHRS and CDR2 YFSETQ. Trimming left V 4 bases short and J 0 bases short, with 11 bases between. As DNA, the CDR3 is TGCGCCAGCAGCATGGGACCCGGCTCCTACGAGCAGTACTTC. Encoded protein: CASSMGPGSYEQYF. Variable domain in full (rest from reference TRBV5-1 and TRBJ2-7): KAGVTQTPRYLIKTRGQQVTLSCSPISGHRSVSWYQQTPGQGLQFLFEYFSETQRNKGNFPGRFSGRQFSNSRSEMNVSTLELGDSALYLCASSMGPGSYEQYFGPGTRLTVT.